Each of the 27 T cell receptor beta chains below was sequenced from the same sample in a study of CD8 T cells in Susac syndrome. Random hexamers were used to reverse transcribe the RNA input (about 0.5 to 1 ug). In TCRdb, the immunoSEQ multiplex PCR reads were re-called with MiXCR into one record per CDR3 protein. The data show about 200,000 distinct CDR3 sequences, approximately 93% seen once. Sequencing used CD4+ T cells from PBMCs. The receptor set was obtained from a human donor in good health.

CDR3 loop: CTSSSRDRIPSYGYTF. CDR3 bases: TGCACCAGCAGCTCCCGGGACAGGATTCCGTCCTATGGCTACACCTTC. J is TRBJ1-2 and V is TRBV1; the table assigns TRBD1, which was not confirmed against the DNA. TRBV1 is a listed pseudogene. This CDR3 comprises 16 residues.

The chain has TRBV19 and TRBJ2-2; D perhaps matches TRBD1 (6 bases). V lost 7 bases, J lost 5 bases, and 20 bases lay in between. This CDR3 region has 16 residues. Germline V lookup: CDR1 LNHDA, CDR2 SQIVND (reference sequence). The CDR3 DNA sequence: TGTGCCAGTACCTATTTATTGGGCAGGGGTACCGGGGAGCTGTTTTTT. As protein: CASTYLLGRGTGELFF. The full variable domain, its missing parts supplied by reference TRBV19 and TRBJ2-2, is DGGITQSPKYLFRKEGQNVTLSCEQNLNHDAMYWYRQDPGQGLRLIYYSQIVNDFQKGDIAEGYSVSREKKESFPLTVTSAQKNPTAFYLCASTYLLGRGTGELFFGEGSRLTVL.

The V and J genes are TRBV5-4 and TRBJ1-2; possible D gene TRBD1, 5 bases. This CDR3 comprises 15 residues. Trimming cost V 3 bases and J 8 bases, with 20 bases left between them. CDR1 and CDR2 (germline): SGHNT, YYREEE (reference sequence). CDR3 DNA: TGTGCCAGCAGCTCGCCGGGACGAACACCTTACGGCTACACCTTC. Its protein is CASSSPGRTPYGYTF.

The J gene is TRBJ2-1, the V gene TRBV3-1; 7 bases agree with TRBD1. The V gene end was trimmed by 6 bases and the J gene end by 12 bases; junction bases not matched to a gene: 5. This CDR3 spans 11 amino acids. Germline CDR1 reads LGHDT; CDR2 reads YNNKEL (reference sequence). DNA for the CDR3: TGTGCCAGCAGTCACGACAGGGTGCAGTTCTTC. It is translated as CASSHDRVQFF.

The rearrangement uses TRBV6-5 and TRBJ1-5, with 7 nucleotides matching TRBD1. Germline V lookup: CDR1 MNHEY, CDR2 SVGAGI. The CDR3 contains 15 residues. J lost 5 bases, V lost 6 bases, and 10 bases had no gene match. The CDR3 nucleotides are TGTGCCAGCAGATCAGGGGGAGCCTGGTATCAGCCCCAGCATTTT. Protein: CASRSGGAWYQPQHF.

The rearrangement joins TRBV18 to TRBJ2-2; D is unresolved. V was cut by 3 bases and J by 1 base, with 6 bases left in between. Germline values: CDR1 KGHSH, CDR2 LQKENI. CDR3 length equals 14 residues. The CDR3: CASSPQLNTGELFF. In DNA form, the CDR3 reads TGTGCCAGCTCACCGCAATTGAACACCGGGGAGCTGTTTTTT.

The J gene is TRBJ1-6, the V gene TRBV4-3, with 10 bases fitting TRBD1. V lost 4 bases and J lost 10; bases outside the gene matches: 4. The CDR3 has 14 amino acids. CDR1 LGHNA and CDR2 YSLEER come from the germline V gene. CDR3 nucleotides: TGCGCCAGCAGCCTTGGGACAGGGGTCTCACCCCTCCACTTT. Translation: CASSLGTGVSPLHF.

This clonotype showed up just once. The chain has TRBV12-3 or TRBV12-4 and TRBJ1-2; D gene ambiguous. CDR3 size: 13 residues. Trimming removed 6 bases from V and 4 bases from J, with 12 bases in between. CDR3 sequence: CASRPRVAYGYTF. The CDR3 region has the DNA TGTGCCAGCAGACCGAGGGTGGCCTATGGCTACACCTTC.

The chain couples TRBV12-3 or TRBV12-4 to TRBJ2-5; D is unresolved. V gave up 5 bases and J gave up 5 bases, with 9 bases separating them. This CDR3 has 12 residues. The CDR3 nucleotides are TGTGCCAGCAGTAAATTAGGGGAGACCCAGTACTTC. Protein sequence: CASSKLGETQYF.

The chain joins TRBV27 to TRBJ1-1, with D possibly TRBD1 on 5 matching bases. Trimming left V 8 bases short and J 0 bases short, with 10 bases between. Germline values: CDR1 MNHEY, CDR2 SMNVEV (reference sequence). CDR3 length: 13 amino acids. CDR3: CASGKGLNTEAFF. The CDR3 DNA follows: TGTGCCAGCGGGAAGGGGTTGAACACTGAAGCTTTCTTT.

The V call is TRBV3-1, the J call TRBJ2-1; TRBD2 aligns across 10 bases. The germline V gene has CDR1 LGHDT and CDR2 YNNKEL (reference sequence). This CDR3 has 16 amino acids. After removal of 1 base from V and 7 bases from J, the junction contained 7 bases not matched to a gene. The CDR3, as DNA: TGTGCCAGCAGCCAAGGAAGAGCGGGGGGGCGAAATGAGCAGTTCTTC. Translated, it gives CASSQGRAGGRNEQFF.

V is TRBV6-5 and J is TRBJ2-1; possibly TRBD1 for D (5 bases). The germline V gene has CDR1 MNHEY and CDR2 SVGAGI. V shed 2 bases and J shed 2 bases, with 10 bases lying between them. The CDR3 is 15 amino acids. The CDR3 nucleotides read TGTGCCAGCAGTTACAAGGGGCCGGCCTACAATGAGCAGTTCTTC. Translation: CASSYKGPAYNEQFF.

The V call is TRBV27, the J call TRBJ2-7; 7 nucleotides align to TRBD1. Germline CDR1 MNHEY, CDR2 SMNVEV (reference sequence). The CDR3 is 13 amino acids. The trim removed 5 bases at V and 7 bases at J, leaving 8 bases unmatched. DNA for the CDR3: TGTGCCAGCAGTCTACAACGACAGGGAGAGCAGTACTTC. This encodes CASSLQRQGEQYF.

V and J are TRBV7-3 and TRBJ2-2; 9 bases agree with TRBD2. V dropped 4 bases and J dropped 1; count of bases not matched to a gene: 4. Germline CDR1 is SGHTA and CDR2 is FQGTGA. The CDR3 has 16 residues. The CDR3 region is CASSSLAGENTGELFF. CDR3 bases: TGTGCCAGCAGCTCACTAGCGGGCGAGAACACCGGGGAGCTGTTTTTT.

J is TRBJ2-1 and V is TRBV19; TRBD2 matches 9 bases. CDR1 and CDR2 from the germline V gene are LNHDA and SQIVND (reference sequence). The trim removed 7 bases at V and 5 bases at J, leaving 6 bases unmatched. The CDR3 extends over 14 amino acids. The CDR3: CASKNLAGNNEQFF. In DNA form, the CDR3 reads TGTGCCAGTAAGAATCTAGCGGGGAACAATGAGCAGTTCTTC.

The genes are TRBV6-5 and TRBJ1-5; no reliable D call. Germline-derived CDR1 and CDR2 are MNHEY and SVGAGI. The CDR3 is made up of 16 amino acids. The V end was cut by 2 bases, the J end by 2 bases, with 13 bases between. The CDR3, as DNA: TGTGCCAGCAGTTACCTGCCCCTGGGCGGCAATCAGCCCCAGCATTTT. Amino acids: CASSYLPLGGNQPQHF.

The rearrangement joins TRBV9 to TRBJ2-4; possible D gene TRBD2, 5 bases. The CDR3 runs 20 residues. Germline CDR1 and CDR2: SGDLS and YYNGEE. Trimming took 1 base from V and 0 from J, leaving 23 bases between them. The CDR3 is CASSVSADVLVDLAKNIQYF. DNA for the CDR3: TGTGCCAGCAGCGTATCGGCAGATGTATTAGTGGACTTAGCCAAAAACATTCAGTACTTC.

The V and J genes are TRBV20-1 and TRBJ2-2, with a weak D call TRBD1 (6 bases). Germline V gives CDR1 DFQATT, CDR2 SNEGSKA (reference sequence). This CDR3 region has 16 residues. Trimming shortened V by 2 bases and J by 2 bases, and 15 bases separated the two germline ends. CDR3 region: CSARPSGARNTGELFF. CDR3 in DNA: TGCAGTGCTAGACCCTCAGGGGCACGCAACACCGGGGAGCTGTTTTTT.

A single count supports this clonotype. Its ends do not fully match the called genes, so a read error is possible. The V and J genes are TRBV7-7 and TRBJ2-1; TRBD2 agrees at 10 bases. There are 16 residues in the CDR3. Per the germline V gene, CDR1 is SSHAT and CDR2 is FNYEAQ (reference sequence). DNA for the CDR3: TGTGCTAGCAGCTTAGCGCCTAGCGGGGGTGGAAATGAGCAGTTCTTC. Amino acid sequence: CASSLAPSGGGNEQFF.

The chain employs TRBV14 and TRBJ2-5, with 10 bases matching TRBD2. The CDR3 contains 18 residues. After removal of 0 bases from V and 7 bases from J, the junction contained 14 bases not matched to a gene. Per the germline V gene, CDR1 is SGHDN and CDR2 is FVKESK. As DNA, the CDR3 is TGTGCCAGCAGCCAAGATTTTTTGCTAGCGGGGGTACCGCGGACCCAGTACTTC. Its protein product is CASSQDFLLAGVPRTQYF.

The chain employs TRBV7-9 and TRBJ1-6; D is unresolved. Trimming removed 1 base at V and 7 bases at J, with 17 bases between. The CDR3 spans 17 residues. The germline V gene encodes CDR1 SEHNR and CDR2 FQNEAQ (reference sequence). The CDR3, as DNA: TGTGCCAGCAGCTTAGAAGGGTCCTCACGGGCCAATTCACCCCTCCACTTT. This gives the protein CASSLEGSSRANSPLHF.

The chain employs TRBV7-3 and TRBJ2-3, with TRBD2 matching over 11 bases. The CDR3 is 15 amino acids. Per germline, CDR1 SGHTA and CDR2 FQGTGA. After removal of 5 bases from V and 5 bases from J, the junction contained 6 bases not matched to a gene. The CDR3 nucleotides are TGTGCCAGCAGCATAGCGGGGGGGCGGGAAGATACGCAGTATTTT. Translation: CASSIAGGREDTQYF.

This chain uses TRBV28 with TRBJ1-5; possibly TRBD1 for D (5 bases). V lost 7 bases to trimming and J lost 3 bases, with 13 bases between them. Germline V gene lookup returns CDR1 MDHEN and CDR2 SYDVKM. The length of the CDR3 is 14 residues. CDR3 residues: CASTLGTNNQPQHF. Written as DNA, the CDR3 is TGTGCCAGCACCCTTGGGACTAACAATCAGCCCCAGCATTTT.

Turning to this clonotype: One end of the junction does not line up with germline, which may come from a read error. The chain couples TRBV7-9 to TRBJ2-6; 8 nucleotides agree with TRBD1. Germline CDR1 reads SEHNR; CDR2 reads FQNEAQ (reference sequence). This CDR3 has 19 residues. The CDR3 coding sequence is TGCACCAGCAGCTTAGGCTCCCTGACAGGGGTCACTGGGGCCAACGTCCTGACTTTC. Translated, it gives CTSSLGSLTGVTGANVLTF.

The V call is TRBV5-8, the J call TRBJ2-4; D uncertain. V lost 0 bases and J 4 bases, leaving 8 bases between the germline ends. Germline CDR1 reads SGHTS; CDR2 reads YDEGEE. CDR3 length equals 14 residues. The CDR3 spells CASSLGSLKNIQYF. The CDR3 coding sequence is TGTGCCAGCAGCTTGGGCAGCCTGAAAAACATTCAGTACTTC.

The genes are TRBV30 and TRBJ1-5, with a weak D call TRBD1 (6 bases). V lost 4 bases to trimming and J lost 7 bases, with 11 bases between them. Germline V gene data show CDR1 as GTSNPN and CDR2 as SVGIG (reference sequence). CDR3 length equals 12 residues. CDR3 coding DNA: TGTGCCTGGAATCGAGGGGGACAGCCCCAGCATTTT. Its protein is CAWNRGGQPQHF.

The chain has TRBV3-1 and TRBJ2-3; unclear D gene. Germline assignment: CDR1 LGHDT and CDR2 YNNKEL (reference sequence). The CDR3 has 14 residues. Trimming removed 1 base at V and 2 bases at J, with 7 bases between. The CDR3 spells CASSQGGPTDTQYF. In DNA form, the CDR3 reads TGTGCCAGCAGCCAAGGGGGTCCCACAGATACGCAGTATTTT.